This T cell receptor (beta chain) came from a study of beta chain features in type 1 diabetes. Study summary: Age, gender, cell numbers and subset yield matched between patients and controls. Study-wide points: Researchers report that Type 1 diabetes patients had moderately but significantly shorter TCRB CDR3s across all four CD4+ subsets.

From germline, CDR1 is SEHNR and CDR2 FQNEAQ (reference sequence). The CDR3 is 11 amino acids. Between the trimmed V and J ends, which lost 2 bases and 5 bases, there was a span of 4 bases. Comments on this clone: Its antigen is unknown.

Expressed TCRB transcripts were sequenced because the entire RNA isolate underwent reverse transcription. Profiled with immunoSEQ multiplex PCR; TCRdb holds only in-frame clones, not every one. Here the sample spans 600,000 to 700,000 clones, around an eighth being singletons. Sequencing was done on a sample of naive CD4+ T cells from blood. This rearrangement joins TRBV7-9 to TRBJ2-7; D is ambiguous. The TCR originated in a young man with type 1 diabetes. The CDR3 sequence is CASSLLDEQYF. As DNA, the CDR3 is TGTGCCAGCAGCTTACTCGACGAGCAGTACTTC. Full variable domain (remainder filled in from reference TRBV7-9 and TRBJ2-7): DTGVSQNPRHKITKRGQNVTFRCDPISEHNRLYWYRQTLGQGPEFLTYFQNEAQLEKSRLLSDRFSAERPKGSFSTLEIQRTEQGDSAMYLCASSLLDEQYFGPGTRLTVT.